These 22 T cell receptor beta chains share one sample of origin, sequenced in a study of blood T cells in healthy people across ages. A second PCR of 7 to 11 cycles used a sample-barcoded 5' primer and a J-beta primer mix. TCRdb re-derived calls from the 5' RACE reads in MiXCR, one entry per CDR3 protein. The sample holds about 1.5 million distinct CDR3 sequences, around 39% seen once. The sequencing sample was made of blood. All receptors come from a woman between 18 and 29 years old in good health.

This clonotype has more than one count but fewer than ten. It is unclear where the CDR3 begins or ends on the DNA, so no DNA is shown, and the CDR3 is as TCRdb lists it. This rearrangement joins TRBV12-3 or TRBV12-4 to TRBJ1-5. Inclusive of both ends, the CDR3 amounts to 16 amino acids. CDR3 amino acids: CASSTSGHLSNQPQHF.

This clonotype was seen a handful of times. This chain joins TRBV18 and TRBJ2-1; D not resolved. Germline V lookup: CDR1 KGHSH, CDR2 LQKENI. The CDR3 loop spans 12 amino acids. Trimming took off 3 bases at V and 8 bases at J, with 8 bases between the two ends. CDR3: CASSPQLDEQFF. CDR3 nucleotides: TGTGCCAGCTCACCCCAGTTGGATGAGCAGTTCTTC.

The CDR3 loop is CAISIAGGSSGNTIYF. CDR3 nucleotides: TGTGCCATCTCCATCGCCGGGGGAAGCTCTGGAAACACCATATATTTT. V is TRBV10-3 and J is TRBJ1-3; D possibly corresponds to TRBD1 (5 bases). The CDR3 contains 16 residues. Germline V lookup: CDR1 ENHRY, CDR2 SYGVKD. V was clipped by 8 bases and J by 0 bases, with 17 bases between them.

The chain joins TRBV6-1 to TRBJ2-3; D tentatively reads TRBD1 or TRBD2 (5 bases each). This CDR3 comprises 14 residues. Germline CDR1 reads MNHNS; CDR2 reads SASEGT. V dropped 8 bases and J dropped 5 bases, with 17 bases sitting between them. The CDR3 nucleotides read TGTGCCAGCGGCGCAGGGTCTCGGGGAGATACGCAGTATTTT. Translated: CASGAGSRGDTQYF.

The chain carries TRBV10-3 and TRBJ2-7; 8 bases match TRBD2. With V trimmed by 4 bases and J by 7 bases, 12 bases remained unmatched. The CDR3 contains 15 residues. Germline CDR1 ENHRY, CDR2 SYGVKD. In DNA form, the CDR3 reads TGTGCCATCAGTGCACCGGGACTAGGGGGGAATGAGCAGTACTTC. This codes for CAISAPGLGGNEQYF.

This clonotype was counted between two and nine times. The chain couples TRBV20-1 to TRBJ2-5; no firm D call. CDR3 length: 11 residues. Trimming removed 3 bases at V and 5 bases at J, with 7 bases between. Germline CDR1 DFQATT, CDR2 SNEGSKA (reference sequence). CDR3 nucleotide sequence: TGCAGTGCTAGGAATCCTGAGACCCAGTACTTC. Its protein is CSARNPETQYF.

J is TRBJ2-5 and V is TRBV7-2; D is ambiguous. This CDR3 is built from 14 residues. Trimming pared 0 bases from V and 1 base from J, leaving 6 bases between. CDR1 and CDR2 from the germline V gene are SGHTA and FQGNSA. As DNA, the CDR3 is TGTGCCAGCAGCTTAGCGAACTTCCAAGAGACCCAGTACTTC. Translating gives CASSLANFQETQYF.

V and J are TRBV9 and TRBJ2-1, with TRBD2 identical over 8 bases. The V gene end was trimmed by 3 bases and the J gene end by 10 bases; junction bases not matched to a gene: 6. This CDR3 comprises 13 residues. From germline, CDR1 is SGDLS and CDR2 YYNGEE. CDR3: CASSAGLVDEQFF. The CDR3 bases are TGTGCCAGCAGCGCGGGACTAGTAGACGAGCAGTTCTTC. The full variable domain, rest sourced from reference TRBV9 and TRBJ2-1, is DSGVTQTPKHLITATGQRVTLRCSPRSGDLSVYWYQQSLDQGLQFLIQYYNGEERAKGNILERFSAQQFPDLHSELNLSSLELGDSALYFCASSAGLVDEQFFGPGTRLTVL.

This clonotype occurred a few times. V and J are TRBV7-3 and TRBJ1-2, with D perhaps TRBD1 (6 bases). Germline CDR1 SGHTA, CDR2 FQGTGA. V was clipped by 5 bases and J by 6 bases, with 16 bases between them. The CDR3 runs to 14 residues. The chain's CDR3 is CASSPTGTPNGYTF. CDR3 bases: TGTGCCAGCAGCCCGACCGGGACACCCAATGGCTACACCTTC.

This clonotype is a singleton in its sample. V is TRBV10-3 and J is TRBJ1-2; possible D gene TRBD1, 5 bases. CDR1 and CDR2 (germline): ENHRY, SYGVKD. Deletions cut 1 base from V and 7 bases from J, with 10 bases between. The CDR3 runs to 13 residues. DNA for the CDR3: TGTGCCATCAGTGAGTTCTTTCAGGGTGGCTACACCTTC. Amino acid sequence: CAISEFFQGGYTF.

The CDR3 nucleotides are TGTGCCAGCAGACCAATCACCGGGACTAGCGACTACAATGAGCAGTTCTTC. Translation: CASRPITGTSDYNEQFF. V usage is TRBV7-8 and J usage is TRBJ2-1; 10 nucleotides line up with TRBD2. The CDR3 has 17 residues. Germline V lookup: CDR1 SGHVS, CDR2 FQNEAQ. The ends lost 6 bases at V and 3 bases at J; junction bases unmatched: 11.

The chain employs TRBV29-1 and TRBJ1-2; D ambiguous. CDR1 is SQVTM and CDR2 is ANQGSEA in the germline V gene. CDR3 length equals 14 residues. V was cut by 6 bases and J by 3 bases, with 17 bases left in between. Here the CDR3 DNA reads TGCAGCGTGACCTACCCAGACAAGCACTATGGCTACACCTTC. It is translated as CSVTYPDKHYGYTF.

In its sample, this clonotype was seen once. The chain uses TRBV3-1 and TRBJ2-7, with TRBD2 as a possible D gene (7 bases). The V end lost 1 base, the J end lost 7 bases, and 23 bases lay between the germline ends. The CDR3 has 17 amino acids. Germline lookup yields CDR1 LGHDT and CDR2 YNNKEL (reference sequence). CDR3 loop: CASSQAPGGGALSEQYF. The CDR3 DNA reads as TGTGCCAGCAGCCAAGCCCCAGGTGGGGGGGCCCTCAGTGAGCAGTACTTC.

This chain connects TRBV6-6 to TRBJ1-4, with no clear D. Germline CDR1 is MNHNY and CDR2 is SVGAGI (reference sequence). The ends were cut back, 4 bases at V and 7 bases at J, with 10 bases in the middle. The CDR3 runs 13 residues. CDR3: CASSFGRPEKLFF. CDR3 sequence (DNA): TGTGCCAGCAGTTTCGGGAGGCCTGAAAAACTGTTTTTT.

This clonotype was seen only a few times. This chain uses TRBV9 with TRBJ1-6, with TRBD1 matching 10 bases. Germline V gene lookup returns CDR1 SGDLS and CDR2 YYNGEE. This CDR3 has 15 amino acids. The ends lost 1 base at V and 8 bases at J; junction bases unmatched: 3. CDR3 sequence: CASSVKGTGDSPLHF. The CDR3 DNA sequence: TGTGCCAGCAGCGTAAAAGGGACAGGGGATTCACCCCTCCACTTT.

The chain links TRBV5-1 to TRBJ1-2; possible D gene TRBD1, 6 bases. V lost 4 bases and J 6 bases, leaving 13 bases between the germline ends. This CDR3 comprises 13 residues. Germline assignment: CDR1 SGHRS and CDR2 YFSETQ. The CDR3 bases are TGCGCCAGCAGCATCGAACCAGGGGATGGCTACACCTTC. This translates into CASSIEPGDGYTF.

The gene calls are TRBV5-1 and TRBJ1-1; TRBD1 matches at 8 bases. This CDR3 is 16 amino acids long. Germline V gene data show CDR1 as SGHRS and CDR2 as YFSETQ. V was clipped by 1 base and J by 1 base; unmatched bases: 6. The DNA of the CDR3 is TGCGCCAGCAGCTTGTTCGCAGGGGGCGGGAACACTGAAGCTTTCTTT. Translated: CASSLFAGGGNTEAFF.

This chain joins TRBV20-1 and TRBJ1-2, with 7 bases fitting TRBD1. The junction had 6 bases not matched to a gene; V was cut back by 6 bases and J by 2 bases. CDR3 length equals 13 residues. Germline CDR1 and CDR2: DFQATT and SNEGSKA (reference sequence). The CDR3 coding sequence is TGCAGTGCAAACCGGGACAGAAACTATGGCTACACCTTC. Translation gives CSANRDRNYGYTF.

The chain has TRBV6-2 or TRBV6-3 and TRBJ2-7; D gene unclear. Germline loops: CDR1 MNHEY, CDR2 SVGEGT. The CDR3 runs 15 residues. V shed 2 bases and J shed 0 bases, with 11 bases lying between them. CDR3 sequence reads: CASSYGDLLSYEQYF. DNA for the CDR3: TGTGCCAGCAGTTACGGTGATCTACTCTCCTACGAGCAGTACTTC.

Only a few counts were recorded for this clonotype. The V gene is TRBV3-1, the J gene TRBJ2-7; perhaps TRBD1 as D (5 bases). The CDR3 consists of 15 residues. The V end lost 4 bases, the J end lost 2 bases, and 15 bases lay between the germline ends. Germline V gives CDR1 LGHDT, CDR2 YNNKEL (reference sequence). CDR3 protein: CASSRKGLAPYEQYF. The DNA for the CDR3 is TGTGCCAGCAGCCGGAAGGGGCTTGCTCCCTACGAGCAGTACTTC.

The chain carries TRBV2 and TRBJ2-7, with D hard to call. The CDR3 extends over 12 amino acids. The germline V and J ends were trimmed by 4 bases and 3 bases, with 7 bases remaining between them. Germline lookup yields CDR1 SNHLY and CDR2 FYNNEI. This chain's CDR3 is CASSVRNYEQYF. As DNA, the CDR3 is TGTGCCAGCAGTGTCAGGAACTACGAGCAGTACTTC.

The rearrangement joins TRBV28 to TRBJ1-2; tentatively, D is TRBD1 (5 bases). Trimming removed 7 bases from V and 8 bases from J, with 17 bases in between. Germline CDR1 and CDR2: MDHEN and SYDVKM. The CDR3 consists of 13 residues. CDR3 in amino acids: CASTLRGLEGYTF. The CDR3 DNA reads as TGTGCCAGCACCCTGAGGGGCTTGGAGGGCTACACCTTC.